Below, 8 T cell receptor beta chains from the same sample are listed, as sequenced in a study of shared clonotypes between healthy human individuals (dated by TCRdb to about 2020). Library preparation was by the immunoSEQ multiplex PCR assay. TCRdb retrieved this table from immuneACCESS and kept in-frame rearrangements only. Not all clones are present; in checked studies, unresolved V genes account for under half, and no reason is known for the remainder. The table for this sample lists some 790,000 clones; around 77% of them were counted only once. Around 1.8% of the sample is held by the ten biggest clonotypes. Sequencing used memory CD4+ T cells sorted from blood. What the cell subset or site label conveys for this sample: CD45RA-negative fraction. Receptor source: a woman aged 30 to 39 in good health.

The rearrangement uses TRBV4-2 and TRBJ2-1; 12 bases are a match to TRBD2. The CDR3 is made up of 15 amino acids. The V and J ends lost 2 bases and 8 bases, in that order; junction bases with no gene match: 4. Germline V gene lookup returns CDR1 LGHNA and CDR2 YNFKEQ. The DNA of the CDR3 is TGTGCCAGCAGCCAACTGACTAGCGGGAGCGATGAGCAGTTCTTC. Encoded protein: CASSQLTSGSDEQFF.

The chain has TRBV5-1 and TRBJ1-4; D is ambiguous. This CDR3 has 15 residues. In germline, CDR1 is SGHRS, CDR2 YFSETQ. V gave up 5 bases and J gave up 8 bases, with 19 bases separating them. In nucleotides, the CDR3 is TGCGCCAGCAGAATTGGAGTGGGGAAGGGCGAAAAACTGTTTTTT. It codes for CASRIGVGKGEKLFF. The full variable domain, its missing parts supplied by reference TRBV5-1 and TRBJ1-4, is KAGVTQTPRYLIKTRGQQVTLSCSPISGHRSVSWYQQTPGQGLQFLFEYFSETQRNKGNFPGRFSGRQFSNSRSEMNVSTLELGDSALYLCASRIGVGKGEKLFFGSGTQLSVL.

The sample holds a few counts of this clone. This CDR3 reads CASSSQGSGAGELFF. In nucleotides, the CDR3 is TGTGCCAGCAGCTCACAGGGGAGCGGCGCCGGGGAGCTGTTTTTT. The rearrangement uses TRBV11-2 and TRBJ2-2; 7 bases match TRBD1. J lost 6 bases, V lost 4 bases, and 8 bases had no gene match. The CDR3 loop spans 15 amino acids. Germline CDR1 SGHAT, CDR2 FQNNGV.

This chain joins TRBV2 and TRBJ1-5; D is possibly TRBD1 (5 bases). Germline V gene data show CDR1 as SNHLY and CDR2 as FYNNEI. Trimming removed 4 bases at V and 4 bases at J, with 14 bases between. The CDR3 sequence is 15 residues long. This CDR3 is CASSVEGLINQPQHF. Written as DNA, the CDR3 is TGTGCCAGCAGTGTTGAGGGGTTGATAAATCAGCCCCAGCATTTT.

This clone was observed a few times. The same CDR3 also results from other DNA sequences found in this sample. The V call is TRBV18, the J call TRBJ2-3; weak D call: TRBD2 (5 bases). This CDR3 spans 13 amino acids. V gave up 2 bases and J gave up 4 bases, with 7 bases separating them. The germline CDR1 and CDR2 sequences are KGHSH and LQKENI. The CDR3 nucleotides are TGTGCCAGCTCACCAGTCGGGGCAGATACGCAGTATTTT. It codes for CASSPVGADTQYF.

This rearrangement joins TRBV28 to TRBJ1-1; 7 bases match TRBD1. CDR3 length: 15 residues. Germline V gives CDR1 MDHEN, CDR2 SYDVKM. After removal of 7 bases from V and 0 bases from J, the junction contained 8 bases not matched to a gene. CDR3 sequence: CASNRAGGMNTEAFF. The CDR3, as DNA: TGTGCCAGCAACCGGGCAGGGGGAATGAACACTGAAGCTTTCTTT.

This clone was recorded once. The V and J genes are TRBV19 and TRBJ1-4, with D unresolved. This CDR3 has 13 residues. V was cut by 5 bases and J by 8 bases, with 12 bases left in between. The germline CDR1 and CDR2 sequences are LNHDA and SQIVND (reference sequence). The CDR3 nucleotides are TGTGCCAGTAGTCCCGGAGGGAGGGAAAAACTGTTTTTT. It encodes CASSPGGREKLFF. Drawing the rest from reference TRBV19 and TRBJ1-4, the complete variable domain is DGGITQSPKYLFRKEGQNVTLSCEQNLNHDAMYWYRQDPGQGLRLIYYSQIVNDFQKGDIAEGYSVSREKKESFPLTVTSAQKNPTAFYLCASSPGGREKLFFGSGTQLSVL.

The chain employs TRBV19 and TRBJ1-2, with 7 bases that match TRBD1. Germline V gives CDR1 LNHDA, CDR2 SQIVND (reference sequence). This CDR3 has 13 amino acids. V trimming: 7 bases; J trimming: 4 bases; junction bases outside the gene matches: 6. CDR3 sequence (DNA): TGTGCCAGTACCTTGGACAGGTTCTATGGCTACACCTTC. Protein product: CASTLDRFYGYTF. Together with reference TRBV19 and TRBJ1-2, the CDR3 gives the full variable domain: DGGITQSPKYLFRKEGQNVTLSCEQNLNHDAMYWYRQDPGQGLRLIYYSQIVNDFQKGDIAEGYSVSREKKESFPLTVTSAQKNPTAFYLCASTLDRFYGYTFGSGTRLTVV.